Included here is one T cell receptor beta chain sequence, with context. Its antigen is currently unknown. This entry is derived from a study of cytomegalovirus exposure and HLA in healthy donors. Vbeta (60) and Jbeta (13) primers were used in the PCR. Profiled with immunoSEQ multiplex PCR; TCRdb holds only in-frame clones, not every one. The data contain 120,000 or so clones, more than 15% of them seen just once; the ten biggest clones take up approximately 2.9%. The CDR3 contains 11 residues. In germline, CDR1 is GTSNPN, CDR2 SVGIG (reference sequence). V gave up 5 bases and J gave up 2 bases, with 7 bases separating them. Overall study results and limits: The authors listed some 160 TCR beta chains as cytomegalovirus-associated.

Sequencing was carried out using PBMCs. The V gene is TRBV30, the J gene TRBJ2-7; D might be TRBD1 (5 bases). This clonotype was obtained from a female donor in good health and CMV-seropositive. CDR3 in amino acids: CAWRRAYEQYF. The CDR3 bases are TGTGCCTGGCGCAGGGCCTACGAGCAGTACTTC.